Listed below are T cell receptor beta chains from one sample, sequenced in a study of blood T cells in healthy people across ages. A single record per CDR3 protein comes from TCRdb applying MiXCR to the 5' RACE reads. Of more than 600,000 distinct CDR3 sequences in the sample, roughly 25% are singletons; the top ten hold 8% to 10%. These data were also filed under a second study, of T cells of mothers and their children.

Specimen: blood. Receptors were obtained from a boy aged 5-17 years in good health. Both conserved end residues are part of each CDR3. D genes are given only for firm matches. Not all rows give a size; the values are once, few, many and, for expanded clones, a class.

j_call,d_call,clone_size,v_call,cdr3_nt,cdr3_aa
TRBJ2-1,NA,NA,TRBV28,TGTGCCAGTAGTTTTATAGGGCTCCCCAATGAGCAGTTCTTC,CASSFIGLPNEQFF
TRBJ2-7,NA,few,TRBV19,TGTGCCAGTAGTATTGGCCCGGCGAGCTCCTACGAGCAGTACTTC,CASSIGPASSYEQYF
TRBJ2-5,NA,few,TRBV5-1,TGCGCCAGCAGCTTGGCAGCCCGGCTCGAGACCCAGTACTTC,CASSLAARLETQYF
TRBJ2-4,NA,few,TRBV7-2,TGTGCCAGCAGCCACAGGACAGATCCAAACATTCAGTACTTC,CASSHRTDPNIQYF
TRBJ1-1,NA,few,TRBV20-1,TGCAGTGCTAGAGAACCCGGGACAGAAGCTTTCTTT,CSAREPGTEAFF
TRBJ2-5,NA,once,TRBV7-2,TGTGCCAGCAGCTTAGTGGCGGGGGCCTATCAAGAGACCCAGTACTTC,CASSLVAGAYQETQYF
TRBJ2-3,NA,few,TRBV2,TGTGCCAGCCGGGGGACACAGGGAGGTTTGGATACGCAGTATTTT,CASRGTQGGLDTQYF
TRBJ1-2,TRBD1,NA,TRBV7-9,TGTGCCAGCAGCTTAGCTCTTGACAGGGCCTATGGCTACACCTTC,CASSLALDRAYGYTF
TRBJ2-5,NA,NA,TRBV11-1,TGTGCCAGCAGCTTAGGCCAGGGGATGGTATTCTTC,CASSLGQGMVFF
TRBJ2-1,NA,NA,TRBV24-1,TGTGCCACCAGTGCCCCCCACGCAAGCCCCTACAATGAGCAGTTCTTC,CATSAPHASPYNEQFF
TRBJ2-2,NA,NA,TRBV6-2/TRBV6-3,TGTGCCAGCACCCTAAAGGAACGCACCAACACCGGGGAGCTGTTTTTT,CASTLKERTNTGELFF
TRBJ2-1,TRBD1,NA,TRBV9,TGTGCCAGCAGCGGAATGACAGGGGGCGCCTACAATGAGCAGTTCTTC,CASSGMTGGAYNEQFF
TRBJ1-4,TRBD1,NA,TRBV2,TGTGCCAGCAGTGGCGGGACAGGAACTAATGAAAAACTGTTTTTT,CASSGGTGTNEKLFF
TRBJ2-7,NA,NA,TRBV11-2,TGTGCCAGCAGCTTAGAGGCGTTCCCCTACGAGCAGTACTTC,CASSLEAFPYEQYF
TRBJ1-4,TRBD1,NA,TRBV4-2,TGTGCCAGCAGCGCAAAAACAGGGGGCTATAATGAAAAACTGTTTTTT,CASSAKTGGYNEKLFF
TRBJ2-3,TRBD2,few,TRBV20-1,TGCAGTGCTAGAGATGGCGCTAGCGGGGGGATCACAGATACGCAGTATTTT,CSARDGASGGITDTQYF
TRBJ1-2,NA,NA,TRBV29-1,TGCAGCGTTGAAGATTCCGCAGGGGCGTATGGCTACACCTTC,CSVEDSAGAYGYTF
TRBJ2-5,NA,few,TRBV3-1,TGTGCCAGCAGCCAAGTTGACTGGTACCAAGAGACCCAGTACTTC,CASSQVDWYQETQYF
TRBJ2-5,TRBD1,NA,TRBV6-1,TGTGCCAGCAGTGACTTGGGGACAGAGAAGTACTTC,CASSDLGTEKYF
TRBJ2-4,NA,few,TRBV2,TGTGCCAGCGGTGTGTGGGGGGATACCAAAAACATTCAGTACTTC,CASGVWGDTKNIQYF
TRBJ2-3,TRBD2,NA,TRBV29-1,TGCAGCGTTGAACCTAGCGGAGCAGATACGCAGTATTTT,CSVEPSGADTQYF
TRBJ2-1,NA,NA,TRBV13,TGTGCCGCGGGGACCTACAATGAGCAGTTCTTC,CAAGTYNEQFF
TRBJ1-2,NA,NA,TRBV20-1,TGCAGTGCTAGCCGCAGGGGTTCCTATGGCTACACCTTC,CSASRRGSYGYTF
TRBJ2-7,TRBD1,NA,TRBV29-1,TGCAGCGCCTGGGACAGGGCCTACGAGCAGTACTTC,CSAWDRAYEQYF
TRBJ2-7,NA,NA,TRBV29-1,TGCAGCGTTGAAGGATACAGGGGAGGTACCTACGAGCAGTACTTC,CSVEGYRGGTYEQYF
TRBJ2-7,TRBD2,NA,TRBV20-1,TGCAGTGCAATACTAGCGGGGGGAAACTACGAGCAGTACTTC,CSAILAGGNYEQYF
TRBJ2-1,NA,few,TRBV6-2/TRBV6-3,TGTGCCAGCAGTTACTGGACCGCCGCGGAGCAGTTCTTC,CASSYWTAAEQFF
TRBJ1-2,NA,NA,TRBV7-2,TGTGCCAGCAGCCCCGGAGGCACAGAGAATGGCTACACCTTC,CASSPGGTENGYTF
TRBJ2-7,TRBD1,NA,TRBV4-2,TGTGCCAGCAGCCAAGGTTCGGGACAGGGCTACGAGCAGTACTTC,CASSQGSGQGYEQYF
TRBJ2-6,TRBD1,NA,TRBV10-3,TGTGCCGTCACCGACAGGGCCCTGTTCTCTGGGGCCAACGTCCTGACTTTC,CAVTDRALFSGANVLTF
TRBJ1-1,TRBD1,few,TRBV5-1,TGCGCCAGCAGCCCTCCAAGGACAGGGGGTTTTAACACTGAAGCTTTCTTT,CASSPPRTGGFNTEAFF
TRBJ2-5,NA,few,TRBV20-1,TGCAGCGCTAGAAACAGCACAGAGACCCAGCACTTC,CSARNSTETQHF
TRBJ1-1,NA,few,TRBV5-1,TGCGCCAGCAGCCCGTTGGGAGTTATTCGGAGGCGTGATGAAAGGGGCACTGAAGCTTTCTTT,CASSPLGVIRRRDERGTEAFF
TRBJ2-6,TRBD1,once,TRBV29-1,TGCAGCGTTGCGAGATACGGGACAGGGTTATTCTCTGGGGCCAACGTCCTGACTTTC,CSVARYGTGLFSGANVLTF
TRBJ2-7,NA,NA,TRBV28,TGTGCCAGCAGTTTATACCTAGGAGGAAGAGAGCCCATGAGCTCCTACGAGCAGTACTTC,CASSLYLGGREPMSSYEQYF
TRBJ2-3,NA,few,TRBV18,TGTGCCAGCTCACGGTATCCGGACCGACGCACAGATACGCAGTATTTT,CASSRYPDRRTDTQYF
TRBJ2-1,NA,few,TRBV6-5,TGTGCCAGCAGCCTAAACCTAGACAGGATCAATGAGCAGTTCTTC,CASSLNLDRINEQFF
TRBJ2-7,NA,NA,TRBV4-1,TGCGCCAGCAGCCAGATCCGGGACCAAGCCTACGAGCAGTACTTC,CASSQIRDQAYEQYF
TRBJ2-7,TRBD2,NA,TRBV29-1,TGCAGCGTTGAATTTACGGAACCGGGACTAGCCTACGAGCAGTACTTC,CSVEFTEPGLAYEQYF
TRBJ2-5,NA,few,TRBV5-1,TGCGCCAGCAGCTCCTTTGGCGAAGAGACCCAGTACTTC,CASSSFGEETQYF
TRBJ2-7,TRBD2,NA,TRBV4-1,TGCGCCAGCAGCCGCGGACTAGCGGGAGGGCCGGATTACGAGCAGTACTTC,CASSRGLAGGPDYEQYF
TRBJ1-3,NA,NA,TRBV6-5,TGTGCCAGCAGTTATAGCAGGGCAGGGAAAGGAAACACCATATATTTT,CASSYSRAGKGNTIYF
TRBJ2-7,NA,few,TRBV11-2,TGTGCCAGCAGCTTCTCCCGCGGGCAGTACTACGAGCAGTACTTC,CASSFSRGQYYEQYF
TRBJ2-5,TRBD1,once,TRBV6-6,TGTGCCAGCAGCCGACGACAGGGTCAAGAGACCCAGTACTTC,CASSRRQGQETQYF
TRBJ1-5,NA,NA,TRBV7-9,TGTGCCAGCAGCTTAGGGCGGGGGGTGGAAAATCAGCCCCAGCATTTT,CASSLGRGVENQPQHF
TRBJ2-2,NA,NA,TRBV27,TGTGCCAGCAGTCCCCCTCACGGGGAGCTGTTTTTT,CASSPPHGELFF
TRBJ2-7,NA,NA,TRBV7-9,TGTGCCAGCAGCTTAGCGTTGGGGGACGAGCAGTACTTC,CASSLALGDEQYF
TRBJ2-7,NA,few,TRBV4-2,TGTGCCAGCAGCCAAGGACCCCGGGGGTACGAGCAGTACTTC,CASSQGPRGYEQYF
TRBJ2-7,TRBD1,NA,TRBV2,TGTGCCAGCAGTGAAGGTGACTTCGGACAGGGGGTCCCCTACGAGCAGTACTTC,CASSEGDFGQGVPYEQYF
TRBJ1-1,TRBD1,NA,TRBV5-1,TGCGCCAGCAGCTTGGAAGGGACAGTGAACACTGAAGCTTTCTTT,CASSLEGTVNTEAFF
TRBJ2-1,TRBD2,few,TRBV27,TGTGCCAGCAGCAGTGGACTAGCGGGAGGAAGTGAGCAGTTCTTC,CASSSGLAGGSEQFF
TRBJ2-7,NA,few,TRBV28,TGTGCCACAAACTCGAACAGAGAATACGAGCAGTACTTC,CATNSNREYEQYF
TRBJ1-2,NA,NA,TRBV5-5,TGTGCCAGCAGCTTGTACAGTCCAGGGGTCGACTATGGCTACATCTTC,CASSLYSPGVDYGYIF
TRBJ2-3,NA,NA,TRBV20-1,TGCAGTGCTAGCGCGGGGAGTAAACGCACAGATACGCAGTATTTT,CSASAGSKRTDTQYF
TRBJ1-3,TRBD1,NA,TRBV6-5,TGTGCCAGCAGTTCACAGGGGTCCGGAAACACCATATATTTT,CASSSQGSGNTIYF
TRBJ2-7,TRBD2,few,TRBV29-1,TGCAGCGATGGCTCCCTAGAGACTAGCGGGAGCACCTACGAGCAGTACTTC,CSDGSLETSGSTYEQYF
TRBJ1-5,NA,NA,TRBV12-5,TGTGCTAGTGGTTTGGTAATATCAGGAGTCGGGGCTTTCGGTCAGCCCCAGCATTTT,CASGLVISGVGAFGQPQHF